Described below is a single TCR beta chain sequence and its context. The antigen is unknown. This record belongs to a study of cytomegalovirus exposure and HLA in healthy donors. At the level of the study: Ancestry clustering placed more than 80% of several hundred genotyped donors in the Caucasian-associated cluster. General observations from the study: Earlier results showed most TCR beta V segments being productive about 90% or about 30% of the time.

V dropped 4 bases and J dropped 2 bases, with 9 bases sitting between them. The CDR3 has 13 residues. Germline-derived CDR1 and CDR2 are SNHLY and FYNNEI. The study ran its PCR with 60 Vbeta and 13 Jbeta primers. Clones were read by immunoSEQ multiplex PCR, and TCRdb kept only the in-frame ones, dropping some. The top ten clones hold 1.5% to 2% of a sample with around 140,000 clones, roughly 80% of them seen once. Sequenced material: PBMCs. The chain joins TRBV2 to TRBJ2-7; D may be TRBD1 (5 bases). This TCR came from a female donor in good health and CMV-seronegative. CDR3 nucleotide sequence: TGTGCCAGCAGTGCTCAGGGTGCCTACGAGCAGTACTTC. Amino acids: CASSAQGAYEQYF.